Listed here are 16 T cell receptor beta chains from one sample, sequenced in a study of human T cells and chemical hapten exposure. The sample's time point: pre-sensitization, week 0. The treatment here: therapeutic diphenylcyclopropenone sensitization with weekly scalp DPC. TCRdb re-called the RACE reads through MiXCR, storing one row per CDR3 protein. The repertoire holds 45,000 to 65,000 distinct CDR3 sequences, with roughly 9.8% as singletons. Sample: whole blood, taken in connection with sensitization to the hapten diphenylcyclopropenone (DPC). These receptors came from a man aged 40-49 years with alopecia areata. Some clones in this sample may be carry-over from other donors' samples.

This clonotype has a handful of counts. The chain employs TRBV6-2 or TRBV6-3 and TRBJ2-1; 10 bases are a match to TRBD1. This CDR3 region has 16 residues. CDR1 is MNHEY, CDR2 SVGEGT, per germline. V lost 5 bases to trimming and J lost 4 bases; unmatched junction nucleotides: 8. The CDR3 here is CASSPTGTGVYNEQFF. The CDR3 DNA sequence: TGTGCCAGCAGTCCGACCGGGACAGGGGTATACAATGAGCAGTTCTTC.

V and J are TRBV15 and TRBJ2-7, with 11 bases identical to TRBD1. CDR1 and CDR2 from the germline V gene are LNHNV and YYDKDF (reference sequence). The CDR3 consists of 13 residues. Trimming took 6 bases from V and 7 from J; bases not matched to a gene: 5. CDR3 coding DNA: TGTGCCACCAGAGGACAGGGGGCGCGGGAGCAGTACTTC. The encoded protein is CATRGQGAREQYF. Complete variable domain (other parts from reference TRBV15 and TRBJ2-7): DAMVIQNPRYQVTQFGKPVTLSCSQTLNHNVMYWYQQKSSQAPKLLFHYYDKDFNNEADTPDNFQSRRPNTSFCFLDIRSPGLGDTAMYLCATRGQGAREQYFGPGTRLTVT.

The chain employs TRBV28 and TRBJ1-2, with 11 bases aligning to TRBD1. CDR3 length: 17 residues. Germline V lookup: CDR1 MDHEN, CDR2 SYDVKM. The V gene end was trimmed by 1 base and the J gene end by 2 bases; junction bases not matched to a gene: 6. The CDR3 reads CASSLFLGQGANYGYTF. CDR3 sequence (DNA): TGTGCCAGCAGTTTATTTCTAGGACAGGGGGCAAACTATGGCTACACCTTC.

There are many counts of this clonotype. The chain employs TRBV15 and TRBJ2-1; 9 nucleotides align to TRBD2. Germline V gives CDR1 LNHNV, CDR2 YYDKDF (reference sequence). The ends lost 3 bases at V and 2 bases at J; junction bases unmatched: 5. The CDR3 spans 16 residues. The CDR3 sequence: CATSRGSGGPYNEQFF. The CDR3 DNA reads TGTGCCACCAGCAGGGGTAGCGGGGGACCCTACAATGAGCAGTTCTTC.

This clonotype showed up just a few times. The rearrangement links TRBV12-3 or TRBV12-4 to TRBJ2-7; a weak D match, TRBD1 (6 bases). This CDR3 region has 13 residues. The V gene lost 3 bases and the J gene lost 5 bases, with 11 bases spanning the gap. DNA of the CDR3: TGTGCCAGCAGTTTGTACAGGGCTAACGAGCAGTACTTC. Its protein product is CASSLYRANEQYF.

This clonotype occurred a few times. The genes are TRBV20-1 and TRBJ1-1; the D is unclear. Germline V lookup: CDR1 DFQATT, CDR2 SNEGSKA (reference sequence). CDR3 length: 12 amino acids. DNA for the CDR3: TGCAGCGGCTGGTCAGGGAACACTGAAGCTTTCTTT. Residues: CSGWSGNTEAFF.

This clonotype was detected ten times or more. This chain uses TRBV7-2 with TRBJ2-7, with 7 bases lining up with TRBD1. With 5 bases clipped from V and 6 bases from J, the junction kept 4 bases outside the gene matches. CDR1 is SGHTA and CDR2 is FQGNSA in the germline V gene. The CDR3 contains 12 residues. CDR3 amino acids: CASSPTGAEQYF. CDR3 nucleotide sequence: TGTGCCAGCAGCCCTACAGGGGCCGAGCAGTACTTC. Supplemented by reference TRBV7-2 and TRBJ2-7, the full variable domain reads GAGVSQSPSNKVTEKGKDVELRCDPISGHTALYWYRQSLGQGLEFLIYFQGNSAPDKSGLPSDRFSAERTGGSVSTLTIQRTQQEDSAVYLCASSPTGAEQYFGPGTRLTVT.

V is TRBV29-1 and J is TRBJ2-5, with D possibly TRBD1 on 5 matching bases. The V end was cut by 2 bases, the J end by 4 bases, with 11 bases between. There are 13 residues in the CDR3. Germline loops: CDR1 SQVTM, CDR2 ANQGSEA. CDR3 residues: CSVEKGPGETQYF. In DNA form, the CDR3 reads TGCAGCGTTGAAAAGGGGCCGGGAGAGACCCAGTACTTC.

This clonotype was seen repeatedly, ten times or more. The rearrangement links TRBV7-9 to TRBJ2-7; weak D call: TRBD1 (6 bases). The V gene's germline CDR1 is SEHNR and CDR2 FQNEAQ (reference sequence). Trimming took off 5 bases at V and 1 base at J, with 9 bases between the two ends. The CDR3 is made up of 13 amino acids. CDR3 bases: TGTGCCAGCAGCCCGGACAGTTCCTACGAGCAGTACTTC. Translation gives CASSPDSSYEQYF.

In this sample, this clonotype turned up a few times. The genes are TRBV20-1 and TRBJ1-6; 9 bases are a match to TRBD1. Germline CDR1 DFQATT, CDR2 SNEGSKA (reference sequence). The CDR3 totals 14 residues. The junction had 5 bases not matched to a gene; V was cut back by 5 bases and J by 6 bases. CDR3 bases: TGCAGTGCTCCGATGACAGGGGGTAATTCACCCCTCCACTTT. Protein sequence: CSAPMTGGNSPLHF.

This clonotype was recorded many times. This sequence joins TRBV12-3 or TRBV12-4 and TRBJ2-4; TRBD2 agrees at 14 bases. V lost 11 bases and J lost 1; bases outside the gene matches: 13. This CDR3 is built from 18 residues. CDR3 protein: CASTPGLAGGTAKNIQYF. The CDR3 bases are TGTGCCTCCACACCCGGACTAGCGGGAGGTACGGCCAAAAACATTCAGTACTTC.

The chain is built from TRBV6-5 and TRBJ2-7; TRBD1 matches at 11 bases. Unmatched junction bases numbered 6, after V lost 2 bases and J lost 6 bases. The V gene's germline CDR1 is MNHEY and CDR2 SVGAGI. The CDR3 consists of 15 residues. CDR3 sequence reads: CASSYTGQGAGEQYF. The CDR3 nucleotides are TGTGCCAGCAGTTACACTGGACAGGGGGCGGGCGAGCAGTACTTC.

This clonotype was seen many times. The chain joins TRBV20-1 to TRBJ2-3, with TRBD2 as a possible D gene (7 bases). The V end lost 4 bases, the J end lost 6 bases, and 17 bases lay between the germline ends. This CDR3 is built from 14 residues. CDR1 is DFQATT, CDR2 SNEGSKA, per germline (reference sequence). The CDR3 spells CSATEGGASDTQYF. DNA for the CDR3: TGCAGTGCTACCGAAGGGGGGGCATCGGATACGCAGTATTTT.

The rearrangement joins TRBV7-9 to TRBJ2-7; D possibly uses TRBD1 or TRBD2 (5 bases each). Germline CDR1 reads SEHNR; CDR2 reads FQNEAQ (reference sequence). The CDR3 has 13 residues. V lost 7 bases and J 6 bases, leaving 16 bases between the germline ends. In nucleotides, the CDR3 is TGTGCCAGCACCCCCGGGACCCCCGGCGAGCAGTACTTC. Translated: CASTPGTPGEQYF.

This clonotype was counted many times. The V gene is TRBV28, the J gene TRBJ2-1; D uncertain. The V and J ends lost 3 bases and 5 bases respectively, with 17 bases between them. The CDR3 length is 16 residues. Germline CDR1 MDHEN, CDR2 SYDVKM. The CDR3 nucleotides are TGTGCCAGCAGTTTTCTCGACGGTACCTCGGACAATGAGCAGTTCTTC. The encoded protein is CASSFLDGTSDNEQFF.

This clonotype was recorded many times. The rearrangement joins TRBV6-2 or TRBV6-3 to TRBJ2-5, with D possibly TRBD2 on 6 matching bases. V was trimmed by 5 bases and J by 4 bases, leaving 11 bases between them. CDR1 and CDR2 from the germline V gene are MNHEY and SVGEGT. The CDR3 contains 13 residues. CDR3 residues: CASSQTRPETQYF. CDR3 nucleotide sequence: TGTGCCAGCAGTCAGACTAGGCCAGAGACCCAGTACTTC.